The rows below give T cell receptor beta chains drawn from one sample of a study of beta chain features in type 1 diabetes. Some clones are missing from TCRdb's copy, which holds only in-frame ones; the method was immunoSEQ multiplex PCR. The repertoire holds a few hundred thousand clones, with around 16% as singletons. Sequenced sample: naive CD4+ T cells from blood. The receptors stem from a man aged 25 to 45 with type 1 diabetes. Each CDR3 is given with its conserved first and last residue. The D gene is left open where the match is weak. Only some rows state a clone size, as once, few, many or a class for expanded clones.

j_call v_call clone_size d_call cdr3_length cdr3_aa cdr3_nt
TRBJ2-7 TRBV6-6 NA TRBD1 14 CASSYGNRGLEQYF TGTGCCAGCAGTTACGGGAACAGGGGTTTGGAGCAGTACTTC
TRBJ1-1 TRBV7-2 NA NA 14 CASSLRHMNTEAFF TGTGCCAGCAGCTTACGGCACATGAACACTGAAGCTTTCTTT
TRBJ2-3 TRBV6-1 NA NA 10 CASRKGTQYF TGTGCCAGCAGAAAGGGTACGCAGTATTTT
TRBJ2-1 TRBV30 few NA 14 CAWSLGSSYNEQFF TGTGCCTGGAGTCTGGGGAGCTCCTACAATGAGCAGTTCTTC
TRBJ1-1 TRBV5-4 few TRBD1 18 CASRPSGTGFSMNTEAFF TGTGCCAGCAGGCCATCCGGGACAGGGTTCTCCATGAACACTGAAGCTTTCTTT
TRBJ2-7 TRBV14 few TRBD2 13 CASRLADSYEQYF TGTGCCAGCAGGCTAGCGGATTCCTACGAGCAGTACTTC
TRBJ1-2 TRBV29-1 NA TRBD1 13 CSVSGQGGYGYTF TGCAGCGTTTCGGGACAGGGCGGCTATGGCTACACCTTC
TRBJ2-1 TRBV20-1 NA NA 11 CSAGSYNEQFF TGCAGTGCTGGGTCCTACAATGAGCAGTTCTTC
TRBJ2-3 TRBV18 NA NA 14 CASSPPGAADTQYF TGTGCCAGCTCACCACCGGGGGCCGCAGATACGCAGTATTTT
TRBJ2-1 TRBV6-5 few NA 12 CASSRTSREQFF TGTGCCAGCAGTCGGACCTCTAGGGAGCAGTTCTTC
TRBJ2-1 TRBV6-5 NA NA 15 CASSRARVDYNEQFF TGTGCCAGCAGTCGGGCCAGAGTAGATTACAATGAGCAGTTCTTC
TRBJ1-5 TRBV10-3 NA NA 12 CAISGSNQPQHF TGTGCCATCAGCGGGAGCAATCAGCCCCAGCATTTT
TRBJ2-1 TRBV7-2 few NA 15 CASSPMAGSYNEQFF TGTGCCAGCAGCCCAATGGCGGGGTCCTACAATGAGCAGTTCTTC
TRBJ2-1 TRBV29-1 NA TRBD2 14 CSVVSLAGFNEQFF TGCAGCGTTGTTTCGCTAGCGGGATTCAATGAGCAGTTCTTC
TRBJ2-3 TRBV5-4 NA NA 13 CASSLGSTDTQYF TGTGCCAGCAGCTTGGGGAGCACAGATACGCAGTATTTT
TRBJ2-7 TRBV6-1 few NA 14 CASSESGGSYEQYF TGTGCCAGCAGTGAGAGTGGCGGCAGTTACGAGCAGTACTTC
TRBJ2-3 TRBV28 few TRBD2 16 CASGRGLAGIWDTQYF TGTGCCAGCGGCCGAGGACTAGCGGGGATATGGGATACGCAGTATTTT
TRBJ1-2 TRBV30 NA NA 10 CAGAGTGYTF TGTGCAGGGGCAGGGACTGGCTACACCTTC
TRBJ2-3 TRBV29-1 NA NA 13 CSVDLRDTDTQYF TGCAGCGTGGACCTTAGGGATACAGATACGCAGTATTTT
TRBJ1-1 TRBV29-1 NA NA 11 CSVVGNTEAFF TGCAGCGTTGTGGGGAACACTGAAGCTTTCTTT
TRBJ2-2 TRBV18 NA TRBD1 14 CASSPRQGHGELFF TGTGCCAGCTCACCAAGACAGGGACACGGGGAGCTGTTTTTT
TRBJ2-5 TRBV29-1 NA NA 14 CSVEVWGGGETQYF TGCAGCGTTGAAGTATGGGGGGGCGGAGAGACCCAGTACTTC
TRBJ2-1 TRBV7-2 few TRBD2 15 CASSSMAGAYNEQFF TGTGCCAGCAGTTCGATGGCGGGAGCCTACAATGAGCAGTTCTTC
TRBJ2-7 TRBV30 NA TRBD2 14 CAWSQAGGTYEQYF TGTGCCTGGAGTCAAGCGGGAGGCACCTACGAGCAGTACTTC
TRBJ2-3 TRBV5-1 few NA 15 CASSLVLGTSDTQYF TGCGCCAGCAGCTTGGTTCTCGGGACCTCAGATACGCAGTATTTT
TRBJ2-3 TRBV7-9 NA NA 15 CASSSRSGGTDTQYF TGTGCCAGCAGTTCCCGGAGCGGTGGCACAGATACGCAGTATTTT
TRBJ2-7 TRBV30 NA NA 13 CAWSRRAFGEQYF TGTGCCTGGTCGAGGCGGGCTTTTGGGGAGCAGTACTTC
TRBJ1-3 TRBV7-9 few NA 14 CALREGASGNTIYF TGTGCCCTTCGGGAGGGAGCCTCTGGAAACACCATATATTTT
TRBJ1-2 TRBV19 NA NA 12 CASSIRGAGYTF TGTGCCAGTAGTATCCGGGGGGCTGGCTACACCTTC
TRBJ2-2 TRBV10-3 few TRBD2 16 CAINMREGWNTGELFF TGTGCCATCAACATGCGGGAGGGTTGGAACACCGGGGAGCTGTTTTTT
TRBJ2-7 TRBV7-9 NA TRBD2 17 CASSLASGRESTYEQYF TGTGCCAGCAGCCTGGCTAGCGGGAGGGAAAGCACCTACGAGCAGTACTTC
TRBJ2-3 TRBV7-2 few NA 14 CASSLAPDENTQYF TGTGCCAGCAGCTTAGCTCCCGACGAGAATACGCAGTATTTT